The entry below gives a single TCR beta chain sequence along with its context. No antigen is known for it. This may be a read error, as it is one base from a much larger clone. RNA was extracted from bulk unsorted tissue and checked for quality with a NanoDrop ND-1000 and an Agilent 2100. Newly diagnosed lung cancer patients without prior chemotherapy who had been admitted for thoracic surgery in China between August and November 2014 were enrolled as donors. Anyone who had undergone radiotherapy or chemotherapy before, or who had another cancer at the same time, was left out of the study. Pieces of surgical tissue measuring about 1-2 cm3 were kept in RNAlater solution and held at -80 degrees C until needed. The data were obtained in a study of tumor and adjacent non-tumor tissue in lung cancer (dated by TCRdb to between 2018 and 2020). In terms of the full investigation: Of the cohort, eleven to twelve patients had adenocarcinoma, 2 had squamous cell carcinoma and 1 had small cell lung cancer. Among the 15 or so patients, ages ranged from roughly 31 to 80 years, approximately 10 were men and 5 were women, and disease was TNM stage I to III. Sequencing generated a total of 125,075,908 productive TCRbeta reads, averaging roughly 4.4 million reads per sample. Using bulk TCRbeta repertoires from approximately 15 lung cancer patients, the study set lung tumor tissue side by side with matched distant non-tumor lung tissue. TCRbeta CDR3 sequencing was performed on approximately 30 paired specimens, with one tumor sample and one normal lung sample collected per patient. Results the study describes overall, beyond this receptor: TCR diversity was significantly higher in younger patients, and greater tumor TCR diversity was associated with shorter overall survival and shorter disease-free survival. TCR diversity (inverse Simpson) was significantly higher in tumor than in normal lung tissue (about 400 vs 150, P = 0.0075, Mann-Whitney U test). In normal lung, the top 100 clones accounted for a significantly larger cumulative share of the repertoire than in tumor tissue. Peripheral blood was not sequenced, so blood TCRbeta repertoires in these lung cancer patients were not examined. Neither the sequencing platform nor unique molecular identifiers are named or mentioned anywhere in the methods. Only approximately 14 patients were included in the cohort, and the need for larger samples and more detailed clinical data was noted by the authors.

Preparation of the library involved multiplex PCR. Sequencing took place on an Illumina HiSeq 2500. TCRbeta libraries were constructed through three rounds of nested PCR with primers (Table S4) according to protocols adapted from ARM-PCR. PCR products of 200-500 bp were gel-excised and purified with the QIAquick gel extraction kit before sequencing. The study's own analysis went as follows. Trimmomatic was used to clean the reads, FLASH merged the cleaned reads into complete CDR3 sequences, and MiTCR assigned the sequences to V(D)J germline segments. Clonal diversity was computed as the inverse Simpson's index with VDJtools. Productive reads were defined as in-frame sequences without a premature stop codon. In-frame beta chains were kept once TCRdb had trimmed the public reads at Q25 with fastp and called clones with MiXCR. Each CDR3 protein gets just one entry, which takes the most common genes and DNA from the rows behind it. What appears here as the V and J calls and clone size reflects TCRdb's work, not the paper's. The sample table shows some 200,000 distinct CDR3 sequences, and 71% are seen once. The ten top clones hold about 25% of the sample.

From its cysteine to its phenylalanine, the CDR3 spans 16 amino acids. CDR3 DNA is the only sequence kept; it has 48 bases, read in frame from the first base. From the germline V gene (reference sequence), CDR1 is SGHNT and CDR2 is YYREEE. The source of this sequence is a man in his sixties with non-small cell lung cancer. In this chain, TRBV5-4 is recombined with TRBJ2-3; 11 of the junction bases match TRBD2. Sequenced sample: lung tumor tissue. The CDR3 has the sequence CASSWRLAGGTDRQYF. Here is the DNA: TGTGCCAGCAGCTGGAGGCTAGCGGGAGGCACAGATAGGCAGTATTTT.